These 11 T cell receptor beta chains originate from one sample sequenced in a study of Graves' ophthalmopathy and Graves' hyperthyroidism. Amplification from RNA transcripts yielded the TCR beta CDR3 regions. Following a first-round RT-PCR that used HTBI primers, a second-round multiplex PCR was carried out. Using its own MiXCR run on the multiplex PCR reads, TCRdb lists one record per CDR3 protein. This sample has 580,000 or so distinct CDR3 sequences; under 45% occur once, and the top ten carry less than 4.5%. What was sequenced was peripheral blood or thyroid tissue (not recorded which). These receptors originate from an adult man with Graves' hyperthyroidism.

V and J are TRBV6-6 and TRBJ2-5; 12 bases fit TRBD2. Germline V gene data show CDR1 as MNHNY and CDR2 as SVGAGI (reference sequence). The CDR3 totals 15 residues. Trimming at V came to 5 bases and at J to 5 bases, leaving 6 bases not matched to a gene. The chain's CDR3 is CASSEAGTSGETQYF. In DNA, the CDR3 is TGTGCCAGCAGTGAAGCCGGGACTAGCGGGGAGACCCAGTACTTC.

Concerning this clonotype itself: Since the CDR3 does not end with the conserved phenylalanine or tryptophan, this likely comes from a read error. The DNA is omitted, as the CDR3 cannot be located on it reliably, and the CDR3 follows TCRdb's listing. The chain employs TRBV20-1 and TRBJ2-5; the D call TRBD1 from the table was never checked on the DNA. The CDR3 spans 9 residues, counting both ends. CDR1 DFQATT and CDR2 SNEGSKA come from the germline V gene (reference sequence). CDR3 sequence: CSTGNRGNL.

This clonotype was detected many times. The chain recombines TRBV6-5 with TRBJ1-1; D possibly corresponds to TRBD1 (6 bases). The ends were cut back, 3 bases at V and 4 bases at J, with 12 bases in the middle. This CDR3 has 14 residues. CDR1 and CDR2 (germline): MNHEY, SVGAGI. CDR3 DNA sequence: TGTGCCAGCAGTTATGGGGGCGACCTCACTGAAGCTTTCTTT. It yields the protein CASSYGGDLTEAFF.

In its sample, this clonotype was seen many times. CDR3 in amino acids: CASRQTGFGANVLTF. The CDR3 DNA reads TGTGCCAGCAGGCAGACAGGGTTTGGGGCCAACGTCCTGACTTTC. The V call is TRBV6-5, the J call TRBJ2-6; 7 bases line up with TRBD1. The CDR3 length is 15 residues. J was trimmed by 3 bases and V by 6 bases; bases with no gene match: 5. Germline V gene sequence: CDR1 MNHEY, CDR2 SVGAGI.

Ten or more counts support this clonotype. The rearrangement joins TRBV24-1 to TRBJ2-7; D is possibly TRBD2 (6 bases). CDR3 length equals 14 residues. Between the trimmed V and J ends, which lost 3 bases and 5 bases, there was a span of 13 bases. Germline CDR1 reads KGHDR; CDR2 reads SFDVKD. The CDR3 is CATSDPSSSDEQYF. Here the CDR3 DNA reads TGTGCCACCAGTGATCCTTCTTCTAGCGACGAGCAGTACTTC.

To note about this clonotype: The junction departs from germline at one end; a sequencing error may be responsible. This chain joins TRBV7-3 and TRBJ2-7; 9 nucleotides agree with TRBD2. Germline-derived CDR1 and CDR2 are SGHTA and FQGTGA. The CDR3 totals 16 residues. The CDR3 here is CASSLNGLANSYERYF. The CDR3 nucleotides are TGTGCCAGCAGCTTAAACGGACTAGCGAACTCCTACGAGCGGTACTTC.

The chain couples TRBV29-1 to TRBJ2-7, with D maybe TRBD1 (6 bases). Gene TRBJ2-1 matches the end of the DNA better, so the J call may be wrong. This CDR3 comprises 10 residues. Germline CDR1 reads SQVTM; CDR2 reads ANQGSEA. This CDR3 reads CSVKDSEQFF. The CDR3 DNA sequence: TGCAGCGTTAAGGACAGCGAGCAGTTCTTC.

This clonotype was observed many times. The rearrangement joins TRBV7-2 to TRBJ2-2; D remains unclear. V shed 5 bases and J shed 3 bases, with 7 bases lying between them. The CDR3 covers 13 residues. From germline, CDR1 is SGHTA and CDR2 FQGNSA. The CDR3 here is CASSAIDTGELFF. For the CDR3, the DNA is TGTGCCAGCAGCGCCATTGACACCGGGGAGCTGTTTTTT.

There are a few counts of this clonotype. The chain recombines TRBV11-2 with TRBJ2-3; TRBD1 matches at 7 bases. In germline, CDR1 is SGHAT, CDR2 FQNNGV. V lost 1 base to trimming and J lost 0 bases; unmatched junction nucleotides: 1. The CDR3 has 15 amino acids. The CDR3 region is CASSLVGQSTDTQYF. The CDR3 nucleotides are TGTGCCAGCAGCTTAGTGGGACAGAGCACAGATACGCAGTATTTT.

CDR3 loop: CSNQDRVGYTF. The CDR3, as DNA: TGCAGCAACCAGGACAGGGTTGGCTACACCTTC. The V call is TRBV29-1, the J call TRBJ1-2; 8 bases align to TRBD1. With 8 bases clipped from V and 7 bases from J, the junction kept 6 bases outside the gene matches. The CDR3 covers 11 residues. Germline V gene data show CDR1 as SQVTM and CDR2 as ANQGSEA.

The rearrangement joins TRBV7-9 to TRBJ1-5; D unclear. Trimming removed 1 base from V and 3 bases from J, with 10 bases in between. The germline V gene has CDR1 SEHNR and CDR2 FQNEAQ (reference sequence). The CDR3 has 15 amino acids. Here the CDR3 DNA reads TGTGCCAGCAGCTTAGGCTCGGGTACCAATCAGCCCCAGCATTTT. Encoded protein: CASSLGSGTNQPQHF.